Here is one TCR beta chain with its context. This clonotype was picked up a small number of times. This clone's antigen is unknown. Base-call qualities are not available, and no considerably larger clone is one nucleotide away. The data were taken from a study of T cells in Graves' hyperthyroidism and ophthalmopathy (dated by TCRdb to the late 2010s). Regarding the study in general: Peripheral blood was sampled at the time of initial diagnosis, prior to any treatment. The paper reports TCR Vbeta CDR3 sequencing of roughly 140 peripheral blood samples: approximately 43 ophthalmopathy, fewer than 80 hyperthyroidism and 17 progressor patients. After blood sampling, hyperthyroidism patients were treated with methimazole at a starting dose of 30 mg daily, and ophthalmopathy patients were treated with high-dose intravenous methylprednisolone. The study also compared thyroid tissue and blood T-cell repertoires from about 6 Graves' hyperthyroidism patients. The approximately 100 discovery patients were divided at random into training and test sets in a 7:3 ratio. Prospective prediction of ophthalmopathy was tested in an independent validation cohort consisting of fewer than 20 hyperthyroidism patients and some 16 patients who later progressed to ophthalmopathy. To identify distinguishing TCR V-J signatures, a discovery cohort of 90 to 100 patients was used, comprising 40 to 45 with Graves' ophthalmopathy and some 57 with stable Graves' hyperthyroidism.

Ophthalmopathy patients had moderately to severely active disease, Clinical Activity Score of at least 3, NOSPECS grade of at least 4, and duration under 3 months. Exclusion was applied to patients with uncontrolled infections, other autoimmune diseases, pregnancy or lactation. Diagnoses were established on the basis of clinical symptoms, serum thyroxine and TRAb, thyroid ultrasound, and orbital computed tomography. PBMCs were separated from approximately 9.9 ml of fresh peripheral blood using Ficoll-Paque density gradient centrifugation. Total RNA was extracted with Trizol reagent, and quality was checked on an Agilent 2100 Bioanalyzer. From the germline V gene, CDR1 is SGHAT and CDR2 is FQNNGV. V was cut back by 5 bases and J by 6 bases, leaving a gap of 16 bases between them. There are 14 amino acids in the CDR3, from cysteine to phenylalanine inclusive. The only DNA kept is the CDR3, 42 bases in frame from the first base.

Overall results and qualifications from the work: In validation, progression to ophthalmopathy was predicted by the model with 65% to 71% sensitivity and roughly 76% specificity, a median of about 6.4 months before onset. Sample size was not statistically predetermined, and blinding of investigators to group allocation was not performed. Ophthalmopathy was separated from stable hyperthyroidism by a 13 V-J signature model, with roughly 88% sensitivity and roughly 81% specificity obtained in cross-validation and 80%/75% obtained in testing. Most expanded thyroid clonotypes (frequency above 0.001) were also detected in blood, suggesting blood repertoires may reflect thyroid immune responses.

Amplification of TCR beta CDR3 regions was carried out from RNA transcripts. For the first round of RT-PCR on the TCR CDR3, the HTBI primer set was used together with the Qiagen OneStep RT-PCR kit. Libraries were constructed in a second round of multiplex PCR, after which size selection and purification were carried out. Paired-end sequencing of the libraries was performed with 100 bp reads on an Illumina HiSeq2000. Processing in the source paper ran as follows. SOAPnuke was used to process the raw data, throwing out any read that contained adapters or uncalled bases, had a mean Phred below 15, or lacked an exact constant-primer or identifier match. COPE v1.2.5 was used to merge the high-quality paired reads, and each unique nucleotide sequence was defined as a clonotype. MiTCR v1.1 was used to align clonotypes to the IMGT TRBV, TRBD and TRBJ reference segments. Only V-J combinations with frequency above 0.0001, covering 99.2% of repertoires, were analysed. A TCS score was defined as the ratio between F50 (clonal expansion) and ExV (chaos), using BLOSUM62-based TCRdist between CDR3 peptides within each V-J. Welch's t-statistics and random forest reduced fewer than 550 V-J features to fewer than 15, which were used in a naive Bayes classifier (R e1071). The public sequencing data were trimmed at Q25 with fastp and processed into clonotypes with MiXCR by TCRdb, which kept only in-frame beta chains. Rows with a matching CDR3 protein are joined into one entry that keeps the most common DNA and genes. Clone size and V and J calls follow TCRdb, not the original study. Present in this sample are about 480,000 distinct CDR3 sequences, roughly 24% of which were seen just once. Approximately 11% of the sample comes from the top ten.

Recombination connected TRBV11-2 to TRBJ1-2; TRBD1 might be the D gene, on 5 matching bases. Sequenced material: blood. This clonotype was obtained from a woman in her 30s with Graves' ophthalmopathy. In nucleotides, the sequence is TGTGCCAGCAGCCAACAGGACGGTCTTGATGGCTACACCTTC. Its protein is CASSQQDGLDGYTF.